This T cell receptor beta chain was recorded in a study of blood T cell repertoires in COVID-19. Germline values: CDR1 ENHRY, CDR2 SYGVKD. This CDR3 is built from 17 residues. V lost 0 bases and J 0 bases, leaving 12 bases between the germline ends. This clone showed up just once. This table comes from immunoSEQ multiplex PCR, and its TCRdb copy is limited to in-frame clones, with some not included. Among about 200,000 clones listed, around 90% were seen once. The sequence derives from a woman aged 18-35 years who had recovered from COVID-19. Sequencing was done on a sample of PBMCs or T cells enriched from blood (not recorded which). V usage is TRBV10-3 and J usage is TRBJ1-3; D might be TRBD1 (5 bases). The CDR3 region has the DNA TGTGCCATCAGTGAGTCGAGAGGGAGGGGCTCTGGAAACACCATATATTTT. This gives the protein CAISESRGRGSGNTIYF.